A selection of T cell receptor beta chains follows, all from one sample in a study of T cell responses to AZD1222 COVID-19 vaccine. Sequencing was performed with immunoSEQ multiplex PCR; in TCRdb, only in-frame clones are kept and a portion is missing. The table shows 70,000 or so clones, with roughly 85% occurring only once. The sample consisted of peripheral blood, taken 28 days after the second AZD1222 dose. The origin of the receptors is an adult who received the AZD1222 COVID-19 vaccine. Each CDR3 is given with its conserved first and last residue. The order of the fields is J gene, V gene, CDR3 protein.

j_call: TRBJ2-7
v_call: TRBV3-1/TRBV3-2
cdr3_aa: CASSPFLSGPSYEQYF

j_call: TRBJ2-7
v_call: TRBV5-6
cdr3_aa: CASSFRTSGNSYEQYF

j_call: TRBJ2-7
v_call: TRBV6-6
cdr3_aa: CASSYDSYEQYF

j_call: TRBJ2-5
v_call: TRBV21-1
cdr3_aa: CASSRNRGAQETQYF

j_call: TRBJ1-1
v_call: TRBV18
cdr3_aa: CASSPPSSTEAFF

j_call: TRBJ2-7
v_call: TRBV5-4
cdr3_aa: CASSSMYEQYF

j_call: TRBJ2-1
v_call: TRBV10-3
cdr3_aa: CAIRSTGDNEQFF

j_call: TRBJ2-1
v_call: TRBV12-3/TRBV12-4
cdr3_aa: CASSLIGLGEQFF

j_call: TRBJ2-3
v_call: TRBV6-4
cdr3_aa: CASSDRPTDTQYF

j_call: TRBJ2-1
v_call: TRBV6-2/TRBV6-3
cdr3_aa: CASSYVPTTAEQFF

j_call: TRBJ2-5
v_call: TRBV6-6
cdr3_aa: CASRGTSGSETQYF

j_call: TRBJ2-7
v_call: TRBV11-2
cdr3_aa: CASSLGLAEVYEQYF

j_call: TRBJ1-1
v_call: TRBV6-1
cdr3_aa: CASGVERAFF

j_call: TRBJ2-7
v_call: TRBV5-5
cdr3_aa: CASSFPAGGGGEQYF

j_call: TRBJ2-7
v_call: TRBV30
cdr3_aa: CAWSLGLAGPTEQYF

j_call: TRBJ2-7
v_call: TRBV3-1/TRBV3-2
cdr3_aa: CASSTTPRTSGNQYF

j_call: TRBJ1-4
v_call: TRBV9
cdr3_aa: CASSPHAGISSEKLFF

j_call: TRBJ1-2
v_call: TRBV5-1
cdr3_aa: CASSLGASGGGYTF

j_call: TRBJ1-6
v_call: TRBV6-2/TRBV6-3
cdr3_aa: CASSLGQVNNSPLHF

j_call: TRBJ1-4
v_call: TRBV6-6
cdr3_aa: CASSYHAGVTEKLFF

j_call: TRBJ1-2
v_call: TRBV5-1
cdr3_aa: CASSLDGQAKNYGYTF

j_call: TRBJ2-6
v_call: TRBV29-1
cdr3_aa: CSVHGGGSGANVLTF

j_call: TRBJ1-2
v_call: TRBV12-3/TRBV12-4
cdr3_aa: CASRKIQGVGYTF

j_call: TRBJ2-1
v_call: TRBV19
cdr3_aa: CASSSLRVHHNEQFF

j_call: TRBJ2-3
v_call: TRBV7-2
cdr3_aa: CASSPQGATDTQYF

j_call: TRBJ1-5
v_call: TRBV6-1
cdr3_aa: CASSEFWGNQPQHF

j_call: TRBJ2-5
v_call: TRBV15
cdr3_aa: CATSTRDSRLDF

j_call: TRBJ2-5
v_call: TRBV19
cdr3_aa: CASSASGRSGETQYF

j_call: TRBJ1-6
v_call: TRBV12-5
cdr3_aa: CASGFGNSPLHF

j_call: TRBJ2-6
v_call: TRBV6-4
cdr3_aa: CASSDGTSGTNVLTF

j_call: TRBJ2-7
v_call: TRBV7-2
cdr3_aa: CASSSRDRDPYEQYF